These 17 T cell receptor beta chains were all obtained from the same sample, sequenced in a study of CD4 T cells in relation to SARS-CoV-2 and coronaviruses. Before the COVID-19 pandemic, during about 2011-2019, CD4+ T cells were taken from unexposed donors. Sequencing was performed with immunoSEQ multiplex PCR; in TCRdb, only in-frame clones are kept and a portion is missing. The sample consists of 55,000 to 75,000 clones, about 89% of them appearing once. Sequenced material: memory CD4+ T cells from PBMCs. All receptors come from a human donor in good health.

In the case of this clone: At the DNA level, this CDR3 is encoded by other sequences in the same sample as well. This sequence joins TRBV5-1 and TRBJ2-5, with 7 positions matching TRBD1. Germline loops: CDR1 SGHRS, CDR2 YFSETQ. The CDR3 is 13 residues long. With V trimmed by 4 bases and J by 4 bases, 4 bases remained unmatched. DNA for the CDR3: TGCGCCAGCAGCCAAGCAGGGGGAGAGACCCAGTACTTC. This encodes CASSQAGGETQYF.

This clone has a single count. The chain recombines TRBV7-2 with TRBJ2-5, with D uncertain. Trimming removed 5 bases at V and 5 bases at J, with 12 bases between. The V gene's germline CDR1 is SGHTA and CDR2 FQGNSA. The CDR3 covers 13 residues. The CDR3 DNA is TGTGCCAGCAGCCCGAGTCATGGGGAGACCCAGTACTTC. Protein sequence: CASSPSHGETQYF.

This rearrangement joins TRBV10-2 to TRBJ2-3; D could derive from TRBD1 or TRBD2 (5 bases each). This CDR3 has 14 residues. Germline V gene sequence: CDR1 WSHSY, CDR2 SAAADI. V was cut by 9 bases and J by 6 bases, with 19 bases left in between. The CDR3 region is CARAAGGASDTQYF. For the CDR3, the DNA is TGCGCCAGGGCCGCGGGTGGGGCATCGGATACGCAGTATTTT.

The CDR3 region has the DNA TGTGCCAGCAGCGTAGGTCAAGGAAGTCGGAGCACAGATACGCAGTATTTT. This gives the protein CASSVGQGSRSTDTQYF. This chain links TRBV9 with TRBJ2-3; D unresolved. Germline loops: CDR1 SGDLS, CDR2 YYNGEE. V lost 0 bases and J lost 0, with 14 bases in between. CDR3 length: 17 amino acids.

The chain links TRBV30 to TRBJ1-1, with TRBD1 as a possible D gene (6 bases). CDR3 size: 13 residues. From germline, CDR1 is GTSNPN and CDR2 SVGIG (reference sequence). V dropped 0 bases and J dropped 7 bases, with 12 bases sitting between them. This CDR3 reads CAWSVGGPSEAFF. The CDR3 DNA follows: TGTGCCTGGAGTGTAGGGGGGCCGAGTGAAGCTTTCTTT.

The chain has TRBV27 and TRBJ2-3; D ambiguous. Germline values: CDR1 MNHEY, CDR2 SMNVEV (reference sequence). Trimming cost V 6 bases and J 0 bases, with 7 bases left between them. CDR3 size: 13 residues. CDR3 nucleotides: TGTGCCAGCAGGGAGCTTAGCACAGATACGCAGTATTTT. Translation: CASRELSTDTQYF.

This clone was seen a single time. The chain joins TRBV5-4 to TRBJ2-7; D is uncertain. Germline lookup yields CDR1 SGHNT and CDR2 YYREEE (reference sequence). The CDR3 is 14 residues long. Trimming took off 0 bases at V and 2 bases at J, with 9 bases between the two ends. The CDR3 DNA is TGTGCCAGCAGCTTGGATCACAGCACCTACGAGCAGTACTTC. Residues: CASSLDHSTYEQYF.

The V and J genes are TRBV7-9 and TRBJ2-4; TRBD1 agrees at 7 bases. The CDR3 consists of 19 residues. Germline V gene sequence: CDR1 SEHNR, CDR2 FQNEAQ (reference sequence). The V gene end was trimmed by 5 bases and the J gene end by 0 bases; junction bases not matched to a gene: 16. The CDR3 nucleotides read TGTGCCAGCAGCGTCGGACAGGCCTCCCAATTACTAGCCAAAAACATTCAGTACTTC. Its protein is CASSVGQASQLLAKNIQYF. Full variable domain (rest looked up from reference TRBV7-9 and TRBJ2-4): DTGVSQNPRHKITKRGQNVTFRCDPISEHNRLYWYRQTLGQGPEFLTYFQNEAQLEKSRLLSDRFSAERPKGSFSTLEIQRTEQGDSAMYLCASSVGQASQLLAKNIQYFGAGTRLSVL.

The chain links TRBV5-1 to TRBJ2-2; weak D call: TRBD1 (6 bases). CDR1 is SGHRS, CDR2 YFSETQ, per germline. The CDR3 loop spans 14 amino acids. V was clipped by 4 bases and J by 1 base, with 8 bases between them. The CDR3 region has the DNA TGCGCCAGCAGCCTGACAGGGAACACCGGGGAGCTGTTTTTT. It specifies CASSLTGNTGELFF.

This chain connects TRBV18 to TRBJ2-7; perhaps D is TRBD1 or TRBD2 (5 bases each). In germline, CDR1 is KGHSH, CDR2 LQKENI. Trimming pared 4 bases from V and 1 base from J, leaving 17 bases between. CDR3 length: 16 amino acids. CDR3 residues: CASSLRRGDESYEQYF. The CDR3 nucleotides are TGTGCCAGCTCACTCAGACGAGGGGACGAGTCCTACGAGCAGTACTTC.

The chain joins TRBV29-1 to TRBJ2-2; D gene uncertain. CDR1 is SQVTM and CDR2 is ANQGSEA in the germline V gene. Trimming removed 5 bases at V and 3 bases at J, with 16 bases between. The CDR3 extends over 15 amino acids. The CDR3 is CSVRPRVRDTGELFF. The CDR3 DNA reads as TGCAGCGTTCGTCCCCGGGTCCGAGACACCGGGGAGCTGTTTTTT.

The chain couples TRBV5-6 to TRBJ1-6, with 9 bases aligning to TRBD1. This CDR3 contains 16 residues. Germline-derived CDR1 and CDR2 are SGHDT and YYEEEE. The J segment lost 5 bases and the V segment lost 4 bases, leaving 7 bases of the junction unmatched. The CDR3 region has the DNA TGTGCCAGCAGCCCGGACAGGGGCAAAAATAATTCACCCCTCCACTTT. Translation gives CASSPDRGKNNSPLHF.

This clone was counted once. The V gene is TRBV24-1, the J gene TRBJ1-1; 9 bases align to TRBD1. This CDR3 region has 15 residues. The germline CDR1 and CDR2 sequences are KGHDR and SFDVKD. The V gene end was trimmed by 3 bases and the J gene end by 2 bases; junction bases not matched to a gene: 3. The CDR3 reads CATSDPGQGNTEAFF. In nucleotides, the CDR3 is TGTGCCACCAGTGATCCGGGACAGGGAAACACTGAAGCTTTCTTT.

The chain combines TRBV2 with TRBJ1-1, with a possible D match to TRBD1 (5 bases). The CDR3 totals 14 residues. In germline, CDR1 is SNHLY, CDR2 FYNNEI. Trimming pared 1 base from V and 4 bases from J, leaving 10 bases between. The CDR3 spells CASSEDGGSTEAFF. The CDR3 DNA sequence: TGTGCCAGCAGTGAAGATGGGGGTAGCACTGAAGCTTTCTTT.

The CDR3 here is CASSPLTLINTEAFF. In DNA, the CDR3 is TGTGCCAGCTCACCGCTAACTTTGATAAACACTGAAGCTTTCTTT. This sequence joins TRBV18 and TRBJ1-1, with no clear D. CDR3 length: 15 amino acids. Germline-derived CDR1 and CDR2 are KGHSH and LQKENI. V lost 3 bases, J lost 2 bases, and 13 bases lay in between.

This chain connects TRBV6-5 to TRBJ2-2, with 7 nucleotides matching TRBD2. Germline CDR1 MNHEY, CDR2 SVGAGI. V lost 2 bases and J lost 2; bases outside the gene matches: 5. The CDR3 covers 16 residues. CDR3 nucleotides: TGTGCCAGCAGTTACCTGACTAGCAGAAACACCGGGGAGCTGTTTTTT. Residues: CASSYLTSRNTGELFF.

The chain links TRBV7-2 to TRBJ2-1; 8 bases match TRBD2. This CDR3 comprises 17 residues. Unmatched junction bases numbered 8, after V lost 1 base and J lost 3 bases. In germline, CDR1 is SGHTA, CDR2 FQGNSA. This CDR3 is CASSLVYVSGGYNEQFF. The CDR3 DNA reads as TGTGCCAGCAGCTTAGTATATGTGAGCGGGGGCTACAATGAGCAGTTCTTC.